The TCR beta chain described here comes from a study of siplizumab effects on memory and regulatory T cells. This clone was counted between two and nine times. What it binds is unknown. The data were produced by immunoSEQ multiplex PCR, yet TCRdb's version contains in-frame clones alone and is incomplete. The sample yields more than 13,000 clones, 40% to 55% seen once. Germline V gives CDR1 SEHNR, CDR2 FQNEAQ (reference sequence). V dropped 4 bases and J dropped 5 bases, with 9 bases sitting between them. CDR3 length: 14 amino acids. Mixed lymphocyte reaction cells were cocultured at 37°C for 6 to 7 days.

The genes are TRBV7-9 and TRBJ1-6; D not certain. Material: CFSE-low (dividing) CD4+ T cells sorted from an allogeneic mixed lymphocyte reaction. The TCR comes from a human donor in good health; the cells came from an allogeneic mixed lymphocyte reaction. Some clones in this sample may be carry-over from other donors' samples. CDR3 region: CASSSQGHNSPLHF. The CDR3 coding sequence is TGTGCCAGCAGCTCTCAAGGGCATAATTCACCCCTCCACTTT.